This T cell receptor beta chain was sequenced during a study of blood T cells in healthy people across ages. Study observations and caveats: Roughly linear age-related decline in beta diversity appeared, significant by age roughly 40. The percentage of naive T cells correlated strongly with TCR beta diversity.

This CDR3 region has 16 residues. Trimming left V 4 bases short and J 1 base short, with 19 bases between. The germline CDR1 and CDR2 sequences are DFQATT and SNEGSKA (reference sequence). As concerns this clonotype: Its target is unknown.

Combining a sample-barcoded 5' primer with a J-beta primer mix, a second PCR ran for roughly 7 to 12 cycles. TCRdb ran MiXCR on the 5' RACE reads and lists one entry per CDR3 protein. The profile shows about 720,000 distinct CDR3 sequences, more than 20% of them singletons. The sample was also reused in another study, on T cells of mothers and their children. That study reports: The search for persistent microchimeric T cell clones detected none.

The receptor was isolated from a boy under 18 in good health. The rearrangement joins TRBV20-1 to TRBJ2-5; tentative D call: TRBD2 (6 bases). The sample was blood. CDR3 bases: TGCAGTGCTAAAGGCCCGCCCACGGGACTCCAAGAGACCCAGTACTTC. Amino acids: CSAKGPPTGLQETQYF.